Listed below are T cell receptor beta chains from one sample, sequenced in a study of patients and donors after allogeneic stem cell transplantation. One entry per CDR3 protein results from TCRdb running MiXCR on the RT-PCR reads. The table lists roughly 2,000 distinct CDR3 sequences, 14% of them singletons. The sample was blood, either unsorted or a sorted T cell fraction (not recorded which). The receptors originated from a human donor who was either an allogeneic HSCT recipient or a stem cell or donor lymphocyte infusion donor (not recorded which). It is not recorded whose cells these are; they may come from a transplant donor. Both conserved end residues are part of each CDR3. The D gene is left open where the match is weak. A row's size may be missing; if present it is once, few, many or a size class.

v_gene,j_gene,d_gene,abundance,CDR3nt,CDR3aa
TRBV6-1,TRBJ2-5,-,few,TGTGCCAGCAGTGATCCAGCGCAAGAGACCCAGTACTTC,CASSDPAQETQYF
TRBV29-1,TRBJ2-3,-,large,TGCAGCGTGACGATACAGGGCGTGAGCAGAGATACGCAGTATTTT,CSVTIQGVSRDTQYF
TRBV4-1,TRBJ2-1,TRBD1,-,TGCGCCAGCAGCCACCGCGGACAGGTCTCGAGCTCCTACAATGAGCAGTTCTTC,CASSHRGQVSSSYNEQFF
TRBV30,TRBJ1-1,-,once,TGTGCCTGGCATCATAGGGACTTTAGCACTGAAGCTTTCTTT,CAWHHRDFSTEAFF
TRBV4-1,TRBJ2-1,-,few,TGCGCCAGCAGCCAAGAGGCGCGTTACAATGAGCAGTTCTTC,CASSQEARYNEQFF
TRBV4-3,TRBJ2-5,-,few,TGCGCCAGCAGCCAAGATGAAGGGAGGCTGGTGGAGACCCAGTACTTC,CASSQDEGRLVETQYF
TRBV19,TRBJ1-2,-,-,TGTGCCAGTAGCCCACTGGACGGGGGATGCACCTTC,CASSPLDGGCTF
TRBV7-3,TRBJ1-1,TRBD1,-,TGTGCCAGCAGCTTGGCGGGACAGGGAAGTGAAGCTTTCTTT,CASSLAGQGSEAFF
TRBV5-1,TRBJ2-5,-,-,TGCGCCAGCAGCCTGACGGGTGGAGAGACCCAGTACTTC,CASSLTGGETQYF
TRBV7-9,TRBJ1-2,TRBD1,few,TGTGCCAGCCGAGGGACAGCTAACTATGGCTACACCTTC,CASRGTANYGYTF
TRBV5-1,TRBJ2-1,-,large,TGCGCCAGCAGCTTGGTAGACCGCTTCAATGAGCAGTTCTTC,CASSLVDRFNEQFF
TRBV10-2,TRBJ1-1,TRBD1,few,TGCGCCAGCAGTGGTTTCGACAGGGCCGAAGAAGCTTTCTTT,CASSGFDRAEEAFF
TRBV5-8,TRBJ1-6,-,-,TGTGCCAGCAGTTCCGACGCCGCACCCCTCCACTTT,CASSSDAAPLHF
TRBV2,TRBJ2-5,-,medium-sized,TGTGCCAGCAGGGGCCTGGAGACCCAGTACTTC,CASRGLETQYF
TRBV6-2/TRBV6-3,TRBJ2-7,-,-,TGTGCCAGCAGTACCCGAGGACGAAGGGGAGCCACCTACGAGCAGTACTTC,CASSTRGRRGATYEQYF
TRBV6-5,TRBJ2-2,-,-,TGTGCCAGCAGTCCCCGGACGGTGAACACCGGGGAGCTGTTTTTT,CASSPRTVNTGELFF
TRBV20-1,TRBJ2-1,TRBD2,few,TGCAGTGCTAGCCGGGACTACTCTTACAATGAGCAGTTCTTC,CSASRDYSYNEQFF
TRBV29-1,TRBJ2-1,TRBD1,-,TGCAGCGTTGAAGATCGGGACAGCTACAATGAGCAGTTCTTC,CSVEDRDSYNEQFF
TRBV11-1,TRBJ1-1,TRBD1,few,TGTGCCAGCAGCTCAGGGGGCAACACTGAAGCTTTCTTT,CASSSGGNTEAFF
TRBV9,TRBJ2-7,-,few,TGTGCCAGCAGCGTAGCGACCACGGGGGAGCAGTACTTC,CASSVATTGEQYF
TRBV12-3/TRBV12-4,TRBJ2-3,-,large,TGTGCCAGCAGTTTCACAGATACGCAGTATTTT,CASSFTDTQYF
TRBV6-2/TRBV6-3,TRBJ1-2,-,-,TGTTCCAGCAGGATACCCGACCCGACGATCTATGGCTACACCTTC,CSSRIPDPTIYGYTF
TRBV11-2,TRBJ2-1,-,few,TGTGCCAGCAGCCCCCTTTGGGGCTCTGAGCAGTTCTTC,CASSPLWGSEQFF
TRBV9,TRBJ1-1,-,-,TGTGCCAGCAGCGTTAGCCCAGGGAAGGGAACTGAAGCTTTCTTT,CASSVSPGKGTEAFF
TRBV5-1,TRBJ2-2,-,large,TGCGCCAGCAGCTTGGTACCCGGGGAGCTGTTTTTT,CASSLVPGELFF
TRBV2,TRBJ1-1,-,few,TGTGCCAGCAGTTCGGGACCTGAAGCTTTCTTT,CASSSGPEAFF
TRBV7-9,TRBJ2-5,TRBD2,-,TGTGCCAGCAGCTTACTAGTGACTAGCGGAAAAGAGACCCAGTACTTC,CASSLLVTSGKETQYF
TRBV7-2,TRBJ1-4,-,-,TGTGCCAGCAGCCTAGGGTTGCGGCAGACTGAAAAACTGTTTTTT,CASSLGLRQTEKLFF
TRBV9,TRBJ2-5,TRBD1,few,TGTGCCAGCAGCAGGGACAGGGGGATGGAGACCCAGTACTTC,CASSRDRGMETQYF
TRBV28,TRBJ1-1,TRBD1,-,TGTGCCAGCAGTATAGGCGGGACAGGGAACACTGAAGCTTTCTTT,CASSIGGTGNTEAFF
TRBV12-2,TRBJ1-1,-,medium-sized,TGTGCAAGTCGCTTCGCGTCCGAGACAGCTAGTGGAGGAGCTTTCTTT,CASRFASETASGGAFF
TRBV10-3,TRBJ1-5,TRBD1,few,TGTGCCATCAGCCGGGACAGGGACGATCAGCCCCAGCATTTT,CAISRDRDDQPQHF
TRBV11-3,TRBJ2-1,-,-,TGTGCCAGCAGCGGGCGCGGAGGGACCCCCCCCAATGAGCAGTTCTTC,CASSGRGGTPPNEQFF
TRBV6-5,TRBJ2-7,-,medium-sized,TGTGCCAGCAGAGGAGGGTATACCAACGAGCAGTACTTC,CASRGGYTNEQYF
TRBV6-5,TRBJ1-4,-,few,TGTGCCAGCAGTACAGGGAAAACTAATGAAAAACTGTTTTTT,CASSTGKTNEKLFF
TRBV28,TRBJ2-3,-,few,TGTGCCAGCACTCGGCGGGACACAGATACGCAGTATTTT,CASTRRDTDTQYF
TRBV9,TRBJ2-5,-,-,TGTGCCAGCAGTCGTAGAGGACAGCAAGAGACCCAGTACTTC,CASSRRGQQETQYF
TRBV7-3,TRBJ1-1,-,medium-sized,TGTGCCAGCAGCCTAGACACACACACTGAAGCTTTCTTT,CASSLDTHTEAFF
TRBV7-9,TRBJ2-1,-,few,TGTGCCAGCAGCTCCTCGGGCAATGAGCAGTTCTTC,CASSSSGNEQFF
TRBV27,TRBJ1-2,TRBD1,medium-sized,TGTGCCAGCAGTTCGACAGGGGGCATCAGCTACACCTTC,CASSSTGGISYTF
TRBV6-2/TRBV6-3,TRBJ2-1,-,-,TGTGCCAGCACCACGAGGCTTTACAATGAGCAGTTCTTC,CASTTRLYNEQFF
TRBV6-6,TRBJ2-7,TRBD1,-,TGTGCCAGCAGTCGGGACAGAACCTACGAGCAGTACTTC,CASSRDRTYEQYF
TRBV6-1,TRBJ2-4,TRBD1,medium-sized,TGTGCCAGCAGTGTACGCCCCGATTCCGGGACAGAAAACATTCAGTACTTC,CASSVRPDSGTENIQYF
TRBV7-2,TRBJ2-1,TRBD2,few,TGTGCCAGCAACCCCCGCGGGGGGCTCAATGAGCAGTTCTTC,CASNPRGGLNEQFF
TRBV2,TRBJ2-3,-,-,TGTGCCAGCAGTGAAAGCAGCAGGGCAGATACGCAGTATTTT,CASSESSRADTQYF
TRBV9,TRBJ1-2,-,-,TGTGCCAGCAGCGCTTTAGACGGGAGCTATGGCTACACCTTC,CASSALDGSYGYTF
TRBV11-3,TRBJ2-7,TRBD1,-,TGTGCCAGCAGCCTTGACAGGGGCTACGAGCAGTACTTC,CASSLDRGYEQYF
TRBV5-6,TRBJ2-7,-,few,TGTGCCAGCAGCTTGGCCGGAAAGCAGTACTTC,CASSLAGKQYF
TRBV30,TRBJ2-2,TRBD2,large,TGTGCCTGGAGCCTAGCGGGGACGTCCGGGGAGCTGTTTTTT,CAWSLAGTSGELFF
TRBV4-3,TRBJ2-1,-,-,TGCGCCAGCAGCCAAGATGGGCGCTACAATGAGCAGTTCTTC,CASSQDGRYNEQFF
TRBV6-6,TRBJ1-2,TRBD1,few,TGTGCCAGCAGTTACTCCGGACAGGGGACAAGCTACACCTTC,CASSYSGQGTSYTF
TRBV7-2,TRBJ2-7,TRBD2,-,TGTGCCAGCAGCTCACGGGGGGGCGGGTACGAGCAGTACTTC,CASSSRGGGYEQYF
TRBV4-1,TRBJ1-2,-,few,TGCGCCAGCAGCCAAGATTCAGGGGCGTCTGGCTACACCTTC,CASSQDSGASGYTF
TRBV6-2/TRBV6-3,TRBJ1-6,TRBD1,-,TGTGCCAGCAGTTACGACAGGGTGAATTCACCCCTCCACTTT,CASSYDRVNSPLHF
TRBV5-1,TRBJ2-1,-,medium-sized,TGCGCCAGCAGCCCCCAGGGGATGGGCAATGAGCAGTTCTTC,CASSPQGMGNEQFF
TRBV20-1,TRBJ2-1,-,medium-sized,TGCAGTGCTGGTAATGAGCAGTTCTTC,CSAGNEQFF
TRBV30,TRBJ1-3,TRBD1,few,TGTGTCTGGAGGATCCCGGGGACAGGGTACAACACCATATATTTT,CVWRIPGTGYNTIYF
TRBV7-2,TRBJ2-1,-,large,TGTGCCAGCAGCCCGGACCCAGAGCCCTCCTACAATGAGCAGTTCTTC,CASSPDPEPSYNEQFF